Listed below are T cell receptor beta chains from one sample, sequenced in a study of cytomegalovirus exposure and HLA in healthy donors. Libraries were prepared by immunoSEQ multiplex PCR; TCRdb keeps only in-frame clonotypes and omits some of them. The repertoire holds around 150,000 clones, 60% to 80% seen once, with around 2% in the top ten. What was sequenced was PBMCs. The receptors originated from a man between 25 and 39 years old in good health and CMV-seronegative. Both conserved end residues are part of each CDR3. A D gene is named only where the DNA matches it firmly. Size tells how often a clone was seen (once, few, many) or the class of an expanded clone, and some rows leave it out.

DNA	CDR3	V	size	D	J	length
TGTGCCAGCAACGGACAGGGGTCGAACACCGGGGAGCTGTTTTTT	CASNGQGSNTGELFF	TRBV6-6	-	TRBD1	TRBJ2-2	15
TGTGCCTGGAGTCCTGGGGAGGAGACCCAGTACTTC	CAWSPGEETQYF	TRBV30	-	-	TRBJ2-5	12
TGTGCCAGCAGCCAAGACCCCCTAGCGGGAGGTCAAAACATTCAGTACTTC	CASSQDPLAGGQNIQYF	TRBV4-2	-	TRBD2	TRBJ2-4	17
TGTGCCAGCAGCTTAGGTGTCAGAAGTGACTATGGCTACACCTTC	CASSLGVRSDYGYTF	TRBV13	-	-	TRBJ1-2	15
TGTGCCAGCAGCATCCGGGACAGGGCCACCGGGGAGCTGTTTTTT	CASSIRDRATGELFF	TRBV11-1	once	TRBD1	TRBJ2-2	15
TGCAGCGTTGAGGAGTTGAACTACGAGCAGTACTTC	CSVEELNYEQYF	TRBV29-1	-	-	TRBJ2-7	12
TGTGCCAGCAGTTACTCGACTCCGGGTCGTAATTCACCCCTCCACTTT	CASSYSTPGRNSPLHF	TRBV6-6	-	-	TRBJ1-6	16
TGCAGCGTTGCTCTTCAGGGTGCGGGGAAAGAGACCCAGTACTTC	CSVALQGAGKETQYF	TRBV29-1	-	-	TRBJ2-5	15
TGCGCCAGCAGCTTGGGGGCAGGGCAAGACTACGAGCAGTACTTC	CASSLGAGQDYEQYF	TRBV5-1	-	-	TRBJ2-7	15
TGTGCCAGCAGTTACGAAGGACAGGGGGAGACCCAGTACTTC	CASSYEGQGETQYF	TRBV2	-	TRBD1	TRBJ2-5	14
TGTGCCAGCAGCCAAACTAGCGGGAGGGCTCCAGATACGCAGTATTTT	CASSQTSGRAPDTQYF	TRBV13	-	TRBD2	TRBJ2-3	16
TGTGCCAGCAGAGTAGACAGGGACAATGAGCAGTTCTTC	CASRVDRDNEQFF	TRBV2	-	TRBD1	TRBJ2-1	13
TGTGCCAGCAGTTTAAACGGACTAGCGGGAGGCGAGCAGTACTTC	CASSLNGLAGGEQYF	TRBV27	-	TRBD2	TRBJ2-7	15
TGTGCCAGCAGCTCCCAGGGGAACACTGAAGCTTTCTTT	CASSSQGNTEAFF	TRBV14	-	-	TRBJ1-1	13
TGTGCCAGTACCCGGACTAGCGGGAGTGGCACAGATACGCAGTATTTT	CASTRTSGSGTDTQYF	TRBV19	-	TRBD2	TRBJ2-3	16
TGTGCCACCAGTCGCGGGAGGGCCAGGGGCAATGAGCAGTTCTTC	CATSRGRARGNEQFF	TRBV15	-	TRBD2	TRBJ2-1	15
TGCGCCAGCAGCCAACCTCCGGGACAGGGGACCGGGGAGCTGTTTTTT	CASSQPPGQGTGELFF	TRBV4-1	-	TRBD1	TRBJ2-2	16
TGTGCCAGCAGTATAGCGGGAGGGCCCTACGAGCAGTACTTC	CASSIAGGPYEQYF	TRBV27	-	TRBD2	TRBJ2-7	14
TGTGCCAGCAGTGAATGGGTACAGGGAAGTCGGCAGTACTTC	CASSEWVQGSRQYF	TRBV6-1	-	-	TRBJ2-7	14
TGTGCCACCAGCAGGGGGACAGGGTTCACCGGGGAGCTGTTTTTT	CATSRGTGFTGELFF	TRBV15	-	TRBD1	TRBJ2-2	15
TGTGCCAGCAGCTTAAACAGGGGCTACAATGAGCAGTTCTTC	CASSLNRGYNEQFF	TRBV11-2	-	TRBD1	TRBJ2-1	14
TGTGCCAGCAGTGAAGATCTAGCGGGGAGTTACGAGCAGTACTTC	CASSEDLAGSYEQYF	TRBV6-1	-	TRBD2	TRBJ2-7	15
TGTGCCAGCAGCCTTAACAGGGGACGCGAGCAGTACTTC	CASSLNRGREQYF	TRBV5-4	-	TRBD1	TRBJ2-7	13
TGCGCCAGCAGCCTGTCCAGGCTCGGCAATGAGCAGTTCTTC	CASSLSRLGNEQFF	TRBV4-1	-	-	TRBJ2-1	14
TGTGCCAGCAGTATAGCGGGAGGCCTTGAGACCCAGTACTTC	CASSIAGGLETQYF	TRBV2	-	TRBD2	TRBJ2-5	14
TGCGCCAGCAGTGAGTCGAAGGGGACAGCCTACGAGCAGTACTTC	CASSESKGTAYEQYF	TRBV10-1	-	TRBD1	TRBJ2-7	15
TGTGCCAGCAGCACAATGGGACAGGGGGGCCACGAGCAGTACTTC	CASSTMGQGGHEQYF	TRBV7-9	-	TRBD1	TRBJ2-7	15
TGTGCCAGCAGCCCCTTAGGGGGGGGAAGTACAACGTATGGCTACACCTTC	CASSPLGGGSTTYGYTF	TRBV5-6	few	-	TRBJ1-2	17
TGTGCCAGCAGTTTAGGGCCCCTCGGGGCCGGGGAGCTGTTTTTT	CASSLGPLGAGELFF	TRBV7-9	-	-	TRBJ2-2	15
TGCGCCAGCAGCTTTTGGTTCGGGCTAGCGGGCCCAACCTACGAGCAGTACTTC	CASSFWFGLAGPTYEQYF	TRBV5-1	-	TRBD2	TRBJ2-7	18
TGTGCCAGCAGCTTGGGCGGACTAGCGGGAGGCCGTATCAACCTCGGGGAGCTGTTTTTT	CASSLGGLAGGRINLGELFF	TRBV5-4	-	TRBD2	TRBJ2-2	20
TGTGCCAGCAGTTTAGACAGGGGCACCGAGCAGTACTTC	CASSLDRGTEQYF	TRBV27	few	TRBD1	TRBJ2-7	13
TGTGCCAGTAGTTATTCCGGGACTAGCTCCTACAATGAGCAGTTCTTC	CASSYSGTSSYNEQFF	TRBV19	few	TRBD2	TRBJ2-1	16
TGTGCCAGCAGCTCAGGGTACACAGATACGCAGTATTTT	CASSSGYTDTQYF	TRBV7-3	-	-	TRBJ2-3	13
TGTGCCAGCAGTTTTAGTTTACAGTACAATCAGCCCCAGCATTTT	CASSFSLQYNQPQHF	TRBV28	-	-	TRBJ1-5	15
TGTGCCAGCAGTTCCGACCGAGGCACCGGGGAGCTGTTTTTT	CASSSDRGTGELFF	TRBV25-1	-	-	TRBJ2-2	14
TGTGCCAGCAGTTCCCCGGGACAGGGAACCTACGAGCAGTACTTC	CASSSPGQGTYEQYF	TRBV6-5	-	TRBD1	TRBJ2-7	15
TGTGCCAGCAGTGAAATGGGGCCGGGACTAATCCATTCCTCCTACGAGCAGTACTTC	CASSEMGPGLIHSSYEQYF	TRBV6-1	once	TRBD2	TRBJ2-7	19
TGTGCCAGCAGCGGCTACGCGGGAGGCCACAATGAGCAGTTCTTC	CASSGYAGGHNEQFF	TRBV5-6	-	TRBD2	TRBJ2-1	15
TGTGCCAGCAGGAGCGGGGTCGCCTACGAGCAGTACTTC	CASRSGVAYEQYF	TRBV27	few	TRBD2	TRBJ2-7	13
TGTGCCAGCAGTAGATCCCTAGCGGGAGAGGGGCAGTTCTTC	CASSRSLAGEGQFF	TRBV6-5	-	TRBD2	TRBJ2-1	14
TGTGCCAGCAGCCTGACTAGTGGGAGCACAGATACGCAGTATTTT	CASSLTSGSTDTQYF	TRBV5-6	-	-	TRBJ2-3	15
TGTGCCAGCAGCTTGCCCGGGACAGACTATGGCTACACCTTC	CASSLPGTDYGYTF	TRBV7-9	-	TRBD1	TRBJ1-2	14
TGTGCCACTAGCGGGAGGCCGGGAGATACGCAGTATTTT	CATSGRPGDTQYF	TRBV6-1	-	TRBD2	TRBJ2-3	13
TGTGCCAGCAGCTCCGGGTCATCAGATACGCAGTATTTT	CASSSGSSDTQYF	TRBV19	-	-	TRBJ2-3	13
TGTGCCAGCAGCAAGGCGTCGGGACAGGACGCCGCGCCTGGGGCCAACGTCCTGACTTTC	CASSKASGQDAAPGANVLTF	TRBV21-1	-	-	TRBJ2-6	20
TGTGCCAGCGGCTCGACCCCGGGGTACACCGGGGAGCTGTTTTTT	CASGSTPGYTGELFF	TRBV28	-	-	TRBJ2-2	15
TGCGCCAGCAGCCAAGAGATCGGGAGAAACACCGGGGAGCTGTTTTTT	CASSQEIGRNTGELFF	TRBV4-1	-	-	TRBJ2-2	16
TGTGCCAGCAGCCCGGCTCTCAGCGAAAATGAGCAGTTCTTC	CASSPALSENEQFF	TRBV9	-	-	TRBJ2-1	14
TGTGCCACCAGCAGAGAGGCAGGGGGCTACGAGCAGTACTTC	CATSREAGGYEQYF	TRBV15	-	TRBD1	TRBJ2-7	14
TGTGCCAGCAGTGAAGGGCTCCACAGGCCCACCGGGGAGCTGTTTTTT	CASSEGLHRPTGELFF	TRBV6-1	once	-	TRBJ2-2	16
TGTGCCAGCAGCGAGGGACTAGCGGGAACGTACGAGCAGTACTTC	CASSEGLAGTYEQYF	TRBV9	-	TRBD2	TRBJ2-7	15
TGTGCCAGCAGCGTAGGTGGCGGGAGCTCCTACAATGAGCAGTTCTTC	CASSVGGGSSYNEQFF	TRBV9	-	TRBD2	TRBJ2-1	16
TGTGCCAGCAGTGGGACAGGCTATCGTGAAGCTTTCTTT	CASSGTGYREAFF	TRBV6-1	-	TRBD1	TRBJ1-1	13
TGCGCCAGCACCCAGACAGGAATGAATCAGCCCCAGCATTTT	CASTQTGMNQPQHF	TRBV10-1	-	-	TRBJ1-5	14
TGTGCCAGCAGTTTAGCGGGTGGAGACACCGGGGAGCTGTTTTTT	CASSLAGGDTGELFF	TRBV27	-	-	TRBJ2-2	15
TGTGCCAGCAGCACCCGGGACAGTAGCACAGATACGCAGTATTTT	CASSTRDSSTDTQYF	TRBV13	-	TRBD1	TRBJ2-3	15